This T cell receptor beta chain comes out of a study of T cell changes during pregnancy in multiple sclerosis. This table comes from immunoSEQ multiplex PCR, and its TCRdb copy is limited to in-frame clones, with some not included. The data show approximately 80,000 clones, with around 93% seen just once and roughly 2.5% held by the top ten. This clone was found once. This CDR3 is 15 amino acids long. Germline values: CDR1 SGDLS, CDR2 YYNGEE. V lost 0 bases, J lost 5 bases, and 4 bases stayed unmatched. The sequence was obtained from a female donor with multiple sclerosis, enrolled in a pregnancy study. This chain uses TRBV9 with TRBJ2-5; TRBD2 aligns across 10 bases. This sample comprised peripheral blood, obtained in the third trimester of pregnancy. The DNA for the CDR3 is TGTGCCAGCAGCGTAGACCTAGCGGGGGAGGAGACCCAGTACTTC. It codes for CASSVDLAGEETQYF.